This record covers a single T cell receptor (beta chain). This clone was recorded a few times. The specificity of this receptor is unknown. No clone much larger than this one lies a single base away; base qualities are absent. This entry is derived from a study of blood T cell repertoires in COVID-19 (dated by TCRdb to the early 2020s). Broadly, across the study: Collaborator samples came from the United States, Italy and Spain and covered acute and convalescent phases of COVID-19. Where HLA class I and class II types were available, the types were taken from metadata supplied by the sample provider, not from assay-based typing. Deeply sampled blood TCRbeta repertoires from subjects exposed to, actively infected with, or recovered from COVID-19 were included in the dataset. The material from the prospective study consisted of cDNA or gDNA derived from T cells, B-cell-depleted T cells, or PBMCs. The samples were drawn from the first 160 participants of the ongoing ImmuneRACE study and from 1,254 subjects provided by 6 global collaborators. Sample metadata almost always included a de-identified subject ID, COVID-19 status, age in years and sex. The repertoires were made available in a free public database intended to serve as a resource for research on the immune response to SARS-CoV-2. The paper's findings and limits, for the study overall: The amount of clinical and demographic metadata varied by source and participant and was provided uncurated.

TCRbeta CDR3 regions were amplified from genomic DNA using the immunoSEQ Assay, a bias-controlled multiplex PCR. Turning to the authors' computational methods: Nucleated cell counts per sample were estimated from amplification of reference gene primers within the assay. To quantify the absolute abundance of each unique TCRbeta CDR3 rearrangement, sequence reads were collapsed and filtered. For each sample, productive Simpson clonality was calculated by taking the square root of Simpson's diversity index across productive rearrangements. TCRdb retrieved this table from immuneACCESS and kept in-frame rearrangements only. Not all clones are present; in checked studies, unresolved V genes account for under half, and no reason is known for the remainder. V, J and clone size were drawn from that table, and D and trimming were deduced from the DNA. This sample lists tens of thousands of clones; 85% were detected once. The ten top clones hold approximately 12% of the sample.

Via the germline V gene, CDR1 is KGHSH and CDR2 LQKENI. Spanning cysteine to phenylalanine, the CDR3 consists of 14 amino acids. Just the 42-base CDR3 DNA is kept, in frame starting at base 1. Trimming removed 5 bases from V and 9 bases from J; the gene matches leave 8 bases unexplained. Whole blood was collected in K2EDTA tubes by collaborating institutions according to the institutions' own protocols. Collaborator samples were shipped for TCRbeta analysis as frozen whole blood, isolated PBMCs, or DNA extracted from either sample type. The sequence derives from a woman in her 70s with active or convalescent COVID-19. Recombination connected TRBV18 to TRBJ1-5; 9 nucleotides in the junction match TRBD1. The sequenced material came from peripheral blood. This receptor has the CDR3 CASSWTGVRGPQHF. The nucleotide sequence is given as TGTGCCAGCTCATGGACAGGGGTGAGAGGGCCCCAGCATTTT.